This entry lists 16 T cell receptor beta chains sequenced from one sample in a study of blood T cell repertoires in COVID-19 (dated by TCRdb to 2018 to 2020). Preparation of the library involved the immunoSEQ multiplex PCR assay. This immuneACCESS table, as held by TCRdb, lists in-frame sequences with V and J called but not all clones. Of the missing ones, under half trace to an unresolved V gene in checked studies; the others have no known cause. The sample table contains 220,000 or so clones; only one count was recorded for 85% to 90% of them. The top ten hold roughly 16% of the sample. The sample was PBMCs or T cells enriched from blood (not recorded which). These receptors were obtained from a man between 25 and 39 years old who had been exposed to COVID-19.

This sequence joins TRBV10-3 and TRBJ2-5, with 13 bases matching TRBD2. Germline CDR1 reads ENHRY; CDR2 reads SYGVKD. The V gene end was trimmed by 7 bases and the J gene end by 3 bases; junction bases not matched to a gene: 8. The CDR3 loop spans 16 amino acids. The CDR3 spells CAITRGLAGLEETQYF. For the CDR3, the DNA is TGTGCCATCACCAGGGGACTAGCGGGGCTAGAAGAGACCCAGTACTTC.

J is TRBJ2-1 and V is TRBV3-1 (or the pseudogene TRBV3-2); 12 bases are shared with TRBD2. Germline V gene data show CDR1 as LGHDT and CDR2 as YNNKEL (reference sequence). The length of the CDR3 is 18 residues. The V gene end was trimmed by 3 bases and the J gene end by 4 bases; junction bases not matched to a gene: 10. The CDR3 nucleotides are TGTGCCAGCAGCCAGACCCTAGCGGGGGGGCCGAGGTACAATGAGCAGTTCTTC. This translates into CASSQTLAGGPRYNEQFF.

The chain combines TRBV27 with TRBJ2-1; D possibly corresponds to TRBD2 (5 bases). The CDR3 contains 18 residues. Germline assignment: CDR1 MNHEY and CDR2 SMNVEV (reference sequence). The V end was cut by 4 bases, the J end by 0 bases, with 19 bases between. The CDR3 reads CASSSGPTRYSSYNEQFF. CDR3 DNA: TGTGCCAGCAGTTCCGGCCCCACTAGGTACAGCTCCTACAATGAGCAGTTCTTC.

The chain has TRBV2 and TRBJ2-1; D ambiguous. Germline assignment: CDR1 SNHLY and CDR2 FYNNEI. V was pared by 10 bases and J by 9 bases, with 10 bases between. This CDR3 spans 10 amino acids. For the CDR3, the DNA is TGTGCCACCGATAACGGTGAGCAGTTCTTC. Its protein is CATDNGEQFF.

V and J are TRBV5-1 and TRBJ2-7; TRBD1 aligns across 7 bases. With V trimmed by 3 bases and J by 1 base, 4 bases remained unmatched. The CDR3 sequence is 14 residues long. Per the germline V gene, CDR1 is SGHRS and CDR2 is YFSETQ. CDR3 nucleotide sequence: TGCGCCAGCAGCTCCCAGGACAGGTCCTACGAGCAGTACTTC. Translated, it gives CASSSQDRSYEQYF. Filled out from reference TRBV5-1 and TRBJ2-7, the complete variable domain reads KAGVTQTPRYLIKTRGQQVTLSCSPISGHRSVSWYQQTPGQGLQFLFEYFSETQRNKGNFPGRFSGRQFSNSRSEMNVSTLELGDSALYLCASSSQDRSYEQYFGPGTRLTVT.

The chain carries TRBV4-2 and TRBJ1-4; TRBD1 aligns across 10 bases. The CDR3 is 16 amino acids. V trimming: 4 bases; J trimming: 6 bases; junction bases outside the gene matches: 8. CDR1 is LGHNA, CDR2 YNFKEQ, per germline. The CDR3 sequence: CASSLLDRGLDEKLFF. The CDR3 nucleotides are TGTGCCAGCAGCCTCCTGGACAGGGGGTTGGATGAAAAACTGTTTTTT.

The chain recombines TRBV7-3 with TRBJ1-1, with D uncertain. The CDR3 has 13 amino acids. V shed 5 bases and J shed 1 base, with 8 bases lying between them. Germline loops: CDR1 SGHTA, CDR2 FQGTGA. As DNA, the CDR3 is TGTGCCAGCAGCGTACAGAGGAACACTGAAGCTTTCTTT. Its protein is CASSVQRNTEAFF.

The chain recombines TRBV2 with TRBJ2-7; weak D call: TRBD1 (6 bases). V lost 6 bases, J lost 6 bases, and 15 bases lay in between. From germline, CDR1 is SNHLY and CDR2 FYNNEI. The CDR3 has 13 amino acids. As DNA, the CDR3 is TGTGCCAGCAGCCGGGACAAAGCCGGCGAGCAGTACTTC. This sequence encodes CASSRDKAGEQYF.

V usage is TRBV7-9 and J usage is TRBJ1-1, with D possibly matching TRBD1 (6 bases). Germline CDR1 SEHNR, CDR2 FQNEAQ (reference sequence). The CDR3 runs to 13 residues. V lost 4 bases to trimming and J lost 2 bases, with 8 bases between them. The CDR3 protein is CASSWTDNTEAFF. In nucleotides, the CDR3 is TGTGCCAGCAGCTGGACAGACAACACTGAAGCTTTCTTT.

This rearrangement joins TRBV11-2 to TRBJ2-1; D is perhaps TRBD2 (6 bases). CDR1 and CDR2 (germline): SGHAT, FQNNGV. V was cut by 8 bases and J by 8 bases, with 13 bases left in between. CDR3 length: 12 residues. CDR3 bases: TGTGCCAGCCTCGGCGGGGTACATGAGCAGTTCTTC. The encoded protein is CASLGGVHEQFF.

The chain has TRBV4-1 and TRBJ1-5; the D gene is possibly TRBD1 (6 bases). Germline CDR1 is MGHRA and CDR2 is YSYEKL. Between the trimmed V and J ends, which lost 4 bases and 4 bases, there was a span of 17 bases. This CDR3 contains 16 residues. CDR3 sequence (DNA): TGCGCCAGCAGCCCAATAATGGACAGCCGGAATCAGCCCCAGCATTTT. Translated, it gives CASSPIMDSRNQPQHF.

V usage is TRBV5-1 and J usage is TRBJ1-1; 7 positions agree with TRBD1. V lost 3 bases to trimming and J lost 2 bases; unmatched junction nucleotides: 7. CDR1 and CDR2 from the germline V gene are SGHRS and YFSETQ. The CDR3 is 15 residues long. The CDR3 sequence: CASSWLTGDNTEAFF. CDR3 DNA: TGCGCCAGCAGCTGGCTTACAGGGGATAACACTGAAGCTTTCTTT. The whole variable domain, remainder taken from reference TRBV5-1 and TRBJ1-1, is KAGVTQTPRYLIKTRGQQVTLSCSPISGHRSVSWYQQTPGQGLQFLFEYFSETQRNKGNFPGRFSGRQFSNSRSEMNVSTLELGDSALYLCASSWLTGDNTEAFFGQGTRLTVV.

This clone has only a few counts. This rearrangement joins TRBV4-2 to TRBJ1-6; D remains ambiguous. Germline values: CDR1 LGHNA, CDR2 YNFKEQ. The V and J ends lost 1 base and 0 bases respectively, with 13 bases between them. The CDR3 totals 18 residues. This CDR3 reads CASSQGGARSSYNSPLHF. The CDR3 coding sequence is TGTGCCAGCAGCCAAGGAGGCGCACGCAGCTCCTATAATTCACCCCTCCACTTT.

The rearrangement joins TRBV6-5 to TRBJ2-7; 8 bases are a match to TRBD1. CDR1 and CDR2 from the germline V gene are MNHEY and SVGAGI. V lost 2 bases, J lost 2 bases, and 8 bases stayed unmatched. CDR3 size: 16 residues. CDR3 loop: CASSYLTNRGAYEQYF. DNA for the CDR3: TGTGCCAGCAGTTACCTTACCAACAGGGGGGCCTACGAGCAGTACTTC.

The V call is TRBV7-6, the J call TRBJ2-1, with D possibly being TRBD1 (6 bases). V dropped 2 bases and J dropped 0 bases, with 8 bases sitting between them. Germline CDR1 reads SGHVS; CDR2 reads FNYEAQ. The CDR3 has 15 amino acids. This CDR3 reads CASSLRTASYNEQFF. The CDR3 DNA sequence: TGTGCCAGCAGCTTAAGGACAGCCTCCTACAATGAGCAGTTCTTC.

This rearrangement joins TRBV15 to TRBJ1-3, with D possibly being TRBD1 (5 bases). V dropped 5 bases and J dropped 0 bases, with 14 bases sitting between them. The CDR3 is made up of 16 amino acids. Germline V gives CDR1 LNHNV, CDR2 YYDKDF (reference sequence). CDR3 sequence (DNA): TGTGCCACCAGCGGGCAGACAGCCTACTCTGGAAACACCATATATTTT. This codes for CATSGQTAYSGNTIYF.